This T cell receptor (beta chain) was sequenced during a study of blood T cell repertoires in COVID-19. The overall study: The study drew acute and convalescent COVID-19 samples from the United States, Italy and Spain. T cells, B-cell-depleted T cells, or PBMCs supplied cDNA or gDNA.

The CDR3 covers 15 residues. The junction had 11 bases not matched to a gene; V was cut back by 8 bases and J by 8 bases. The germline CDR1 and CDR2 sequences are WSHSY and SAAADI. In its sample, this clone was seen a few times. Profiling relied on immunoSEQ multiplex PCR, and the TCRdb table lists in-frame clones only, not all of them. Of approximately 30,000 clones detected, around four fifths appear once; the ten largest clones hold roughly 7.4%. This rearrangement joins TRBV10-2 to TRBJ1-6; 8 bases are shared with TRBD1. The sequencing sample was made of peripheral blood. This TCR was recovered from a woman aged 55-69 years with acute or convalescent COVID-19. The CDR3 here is CASRRPGQGDSPLHF. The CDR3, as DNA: TGCGCCAGCCGTAGACCCGGACAGGGCGATTCACCCCTCCACTTT.